This entry concerns a single T cell receptor (beta chain). Its target is not known. This entry is derived from a study of cytomegalovirus exposure and HLA in healthy donors. General study results and limits: Cytomegalovirus association was listed for about 150 TCR beta chains. Usually a TCR sequence was rare, but some public TCRs were found in many donors. Likely technical artifact: a cluster of highly shared sequence variants.

A multiplex PCR was run with 60 Vbeta primers and 13 Jbeta primers. The protocol was immunoSEQ multiplex PCR, while the TCRdb copy is restricted to in-frame clones and leaves out a portion. The sample has approximately 210,000 clones; around 79% are singletons. The CDR3 extends over 15 amino acids. V gave up 5 bases and J gave up 5 bases; unmatched junction bases: 11. The V gene's germline CDR1 is SGHTA and CDR2 FQGNSA. V usage is TRBV7-2 and J usage is TRBJ2-5; 7 bases agree with TRBD2. Material for sequencing was PBMCs. The sequence derives from a woman between 50 and 59 years old in good health and CMV-seronegative. The CDR3 DNA reads TGTGCCAGCAGCCCACGGGAGCTGGGAGGGGAGACCCAGTACTTC. Its protein product is CASSPRELGGETQYF.